A single T cell receptor beta chain is shown here with its context. This record comes from a study of radiotherapy plus CTLA-4 blockade in lung cancer. Study-level information: Around 19% of patients responded objectively, and around 32% achieved disease control.

Profiling relied on immunoSEQ multiplex PCR, and the TCRdb table lists in-frame clones only, not all of them. The repertoire holds some 60,000 clones, with over 75% as singletons. Sample: peripheral blood, taken from a patient treated with radiotherapy plus ipilimumab. This TCR derives from a human donor with non-small cell lung cancer who had a complete response to radiotherapy plus ipilimumab.

The CDR3 DNA is TGCGCCAGCAGCATTGGGAGACTAGCGGGTGCAGATACGCAGTATTTT. This codes for CASSIGRLAGADTQYF. This chain joins TRBV4-1 and TRBJ2-3; 10 nucleotides line up with TRBD2. Germline CDR1 is MGHRA and CDR2 is YSYEKL. The V segment lost 5 bases and the J segment 4 bases; nucleotides outside the gene matches: 9. This CDR3 is 16 amino acids long.